A single sample is the source of the 25 T cell receptor beta chains below, sequenced in a study of beta chain features in type 1 diabetes. Study results and limitations: All four CD4+ subsets of Type 1 diabetes patients contained TCRB CDR3s that were moderately but significantly shorter.

cDNA synthesis used the whole RNA isolate, giving expressed TCRB sequences. The assay was immunoSEQ multiplex PCR, and TCRdb's table has in-frame clones only and misses some. The sample holds 680,000 or so clones; roughly 13% are singletons and the top ten take approximately 0.02%. These TCRs' antigens remain unknown. Sequences were obtained from naive CD4+ T cells from blood. The receptor set was obtained from a young man with type 1 diabetes.

This clone was seen only a few times. The chain is built from TRBV27 and TRBJ1-2; weak D call: TRBD1 (5 bases). Trimming removed 5 bases at V and 4 bases at J, with 11 bases between. The CDR3 has 13 amino acids. The germline gives CDR1 MNHEY, CDR2 SMNVEV (reference sequence). CDR3 coding DNA: TGTGCCAGCAGTAGCCACAGGACCTATGGCTACACCTTC. It is translated as CASSSHRTYGYTF.

J is TRBJ2-1 and V is TRBV27; TRBD2 agrees at 10 bases. From germline, CDR1 is MNHEY and CDR2 SMNVEV (reference sequence). The CDR3 is made up of 15 amino acids. V was pared by 4 bases and J by 4 bases, with 4 bases of the junction left unmatched. CDR3 coding DNA: TGTGCCAGCAGTTACGGACTAGCGGAATACAATGAGCAGTTCTTC. It encodes CASSYGLAEYNEQFF.

This clone was counted between two and nine times. The chain has TRBV2 and TRBJ2-1; maybe TRBD1 (6 bases). Per the germline V gene, CDR1 is SNHLY and CDR2 is FYNNEI. V lost 3 bases and J 5 bases, leaving 8 bases between the germline ends. This CDR3 has 13 amino acids. This CDR3 is CASSDYRDNEQFF. The CDR3 DNA reads as TGTGCCAGCAGTGACTACAGGGACAATGAGCAGTTCTTC.

This clone was detected only a few times. The V call is TRBV7-2, the J call TRBJ2-7, with no clear D. V lost 4 bases and J 5 bases, leaving 9 bases between the germline ends. The CDR3 contains 12 residues. Germline V gives CDR1 SGHTA, CDR2 FQGNSA. In nucleotides, the CDR3 is TGTGCCAGCAGCTCCACGTGGCACGAGCAGTACTTC. It yields the protein CASSSTWHEQYF.

The V gene is TRBV30, the J gene TRBJ2-7; D is perhaps TRBD1 (5 bases). The CDR3 runs to 13 residues. CDR1 GTSNPN and CDR2 SVGIG come from the germline V gene (reference sequence). Trimming took off 0 bases at V and 4 bases at J, with 10 bases between the two ends. The CDR3 loop is CAWSVRSGYEQYF. In nucleotides, the CDR3 is TGTGCCTGGAGTGTACGATCAGGGTACGAGCAGTACTTC.

V is TRBV30 and J is TRBJ1-4, with a weak D call TRBD1 (5 bases). Germline CDR1 is GTSNPN and CDR2 is SVGIG (reference sequence). V lost 5 bases to trimming and J lost 1 base, with 11 bases between them. This CDR3 is 14 amino acids long. The CDR3: CAWGYGGTNEKLFF. CDR3 nucleotide sequence: TGTGCCTGGGGGTACGGGGGAACTAATGAAAAACTGTTTTTT. The entire variable domain, with the rest obtained from reference TRBV30 and TRBJ1-4, is as follows: SQTIHQWPATLVQPVGSPLSLECTVEGTSNPNLYWYRQAAGRGLQLLFYSVGIGQISSEVPQNLSASRPQDRQFILSSKKLLLSDSGFYLCAWGYGGTNEKLFFGSGTQLSVL.

The V and J genes are TRBV9 and TRBJ2-5, with D tentatively TRBD1 or TRBD2 (5 bases each). Deletions cut 3 bases from V and 1 base from J, with 13 bases between. The V gene's germline CDR1 is SGDLS and CDR2 YYNGEE. The CDR3 runs 15 residues. The CDR3: CASSASGAAQETQYF. The CDR3 coding sequence is TGTGCCAGCAGCGCCTCCGGGGCAGCCCAAGAGACCCAGTACTTC.

The chain is built from TRBV10-3 and TRBJ1-1, with D maybe TRBD1 (6 bases). V lost 8 bases and J 10 bases, leaving 17 bases between the germline ends. The germline CDR1 and CDR2 sequences are ENHRY and SYGVKD. The CDR3 length is 12 residues. DNA for the CDR3: TGTGCCATCCTAAGAGGGGGTGAAGGAGCTTTCTTT. Encoded protein: CAILRGGEGAFF.

There are a few counts of this clone. DNA for the CDR3: TGTGCCACCAGCAGTCAGGGTTCCGACACTGAAGCTTTCTTT. Amino acids: CATSSQGSDTEAFF. The rearrangement joins TRBV15 to TRBJ1-1; D is possibly TRBD1 (5 bases). With 3 bases removed from V and 3 bases from J, the gap between germline ends came to 11 bases. The length of the CDR3 is 14 residues. Germline V gives CDR1 LNHNV, CDR2 YYDKDF (reference sequence).

The chain links TRBV6-5 to TRBJ2-5, with a tentative D call TRBD2 (5 bases). Germline-derived CDR1 and CDR2 are MNHEY and SVGAGI. Trimming removed 2 bases at V and 5 bases at J, with 18 bases between. The CDR3 is made up of 16 amino acids. CDR3 DNA: TGTGCCAGCAGTTACACAAGCGGTGTGCCGGGGGAGACCCAGTACTTC. Its protein product is CASSYTSGVPGETQYF.

The V gene is TRBV10-3, the J gene TRBJ1-1, with a weak D call TRBD1 (6 bases). Germline V gene data show CDR1 as ENHRY and CDR2 as SYGVKD. The CDR3 has 13 amino acids. V was trimmed by 7 bases and J by 1 base, leaving 10 bases between them. CDR3 in DNA: TGTGCCATCACGGGGACACCGAACACTGAAGCTTTCTTT. Encoded protein: CAITGTPNTEAFF.

This clone turned up a few times. The genes are TRBV7-2 and TRBJ1-5, with D perhaps TRBD1 (5 bases). This CDR3 has 14 amino acids. Trimming removed 5 bases from V and 9 bases from J, with 17 bases in between. Germline CDR1 SGHTA, CDR2 FQGNSA. CDR3 coding DNA: TGTGCCAGCAGCCGAGTAACGGGGCCAACGCCCCAGCATTTT. Translating gives CASSRVTGPTPQHF.

This clone is a singleton in its sample. This chain links TRBV6-6 with TRBJ1-4; a weak D match, TRBD1 (5 bases). This CDR3 region has 12 residues. CDR1 and CDR2 from the germline V gene are MNHNY and SVGAGI (reference sequence). Trimming left V 9 bases short and J 8 bases short, with 13 bases between. The CDR3 DNA sequence: TGTGCCAGTGAGGGGCTAGGGGAAAAACTGTTTTTT. The encoded protein is CASEGLGEKLFF.

The V call is TRBV30, the J call TRBJ1-5; D call uncertain. Trimming stripped 3 bases from V and 6 bases from J, with 12 bases between. CDR3 length equals 13 residues. Germline-derived CDR1 and CDR2 are GTSNPN and SVGIG (reference sequence). The CDR3 is CAWRGKEGQPQHF. CDR3 coding DNA: TGTGCCTGGAGGGGCAAGGAAGGTCAGCCCCAGCATTTT.

The V call is TRBV28, the J call TRBJ2-3; 8 bases line up with TRBD1. CDR1 and CDR2 (germline): MDHEN, SYDVKM. CDR3 length: 13 amino acids. The junction had 4 bases not matched to a gene; V was cut back by 8 bases and J by 3 bases. This chain's CDR3 is CASQRTGTDTQYF. The CDR3 DNA is TGTGCCAGCCAACGGACAGGGACAGATACGCAGTATTTT.

This clone was found a few times. The chain recombines TRBV28 with TRBJ1-5; the D gene is possibly TRBD1 (6 bases). This CDR3 is built from 15 residues. Germline V gene lookup returns CDR1 MDHEN and CDR2 SYDVKM. V lost 6 bases and J lost 0, with 12 bases in between. The CDR3 is CASRKHRDSNQPQHF. In nucleotides, the CDR3 is TGTGCCAGCAGAAAACACAGGGATAGCAATCAGCCCCAGCATTTT.

The rearrangement links TRBV2 to TRBJ1-2, with 7 nucleotides matching TRBD1. In germline, CDR1 is SNHLY, CDR2 FYNNEI. The V segment lost 6 bases and the J segment 10 bases; nucleotides outside the gene matches: 11. This CDR3 is built from 13 residues. The CDR3 bases are TGTGCCAGCAGCCGCTCCGGGACAGATACCTACACCTTC. Translating it yields CASSRSGTDTYTF.

This clone showed up just a few times. The DNA for the CDR3 is TGTGCCAGCAGCTTAGATCGCTCGGTGGAGACCCAGTACTTC. It translates to CASSLDRSVETQYF. The chain recombines TRBV7-2 with TRBJ2-5; D remains ambiguous. Between the trimmed V and J ends, which lost 1 base and 5 bases, there was a span of 11 bases. In germline, CDR1 is SGHTA, CDR2 FQGNSA. The CDR3 covers 14 residues.

Only a few counts were recorded for this clone. The V gene is TRBV2, the J gene TRBJ2-5; 8 bases align to TRBD2. The CDR3 loop spans 16 amino acids. From germline, CDR1 is SNHLY and CDR2 FYNNEI. The V and J ends lost 4 bases and 5 bases, in that order; junction bases with no gene match: 12. DNA for the CDR3: TGTGCCAGCAGTGGCCAAGCGGGGGCTTCGGGCGAGACCCAGTACTTC. Translating it yields CASSGQAGASGETQYF. The variable domain in full, completed from reference TRBV2 and TRBJ2-5, reads EPEVTQTPSHQVTQMGQEVILRCVPISNHLYFYWYRQILGQKVEFLVSFYNNEISEKSEIFDDQFSVERPDGSNFTLKIRSTKLEDSAMYFCASSGQAGASGETQYFGPGTRLLVL.

This clone was recorded a few times. This chain links TRBV7-9 with TRBJ1-4; 11 bases agree with TRBD1. Unmatched junction bases numbered 2, after V lost 5 bases and J lost 3 bases. CDR1 SEHNR and CDR2 FQNEAQ come from the germline V gene (reference sequence). This CDR3 region has 15 residues. The CDR3 spells CASSPGQGANEKLFF. DNA for the CDR3: TGTGCCAGCAGCCCGGGACAGGGGGCTAATGAAAAACTGTTTTTT.

This clone was detected a few times. The chain is built from TRBV10-3 and TRBJ2-3; D tentatively fits TRBD1 or TRBD2 (5 bases each). The germline V and J ends were trimmed by 0 bases and 4 bases, with 8 bases remaining between them. Germline CDR1 reads ENHRY; CDR2 reads SYGVKD. The CDR3 length is 14 residues. The CDR3 nucleotides read TGTGCCATCAGTGAGTCGGGGGTTCCAGATACGCAGTATTTT. Protein sequence: CAISESGVPDTQYF.

The rearrangement links TRBV6-5 to TRBJ1-2; 8 bases line up with TRBD1. This CDR3 contains 15 residues. The germline V gene has CDR1 MNHEY and CDR2 SVGAGI. V was clipped by 6 bases and J by 4 bases; unmatched bases: 10. The CDR3 DNA reads as TGTGCCAGCAGGGGCCTGGGGACAGGCCTCTATGGCTACACCTTC. Translation: CASRGLGTGLYGYTF.

The chain joins TRBV5-1 to TRBJ1-1, with a weak D call TRBD1 (5 bases). Trimming pared 2 bases from V and 1 base from J, leaving 9 bases between. The CDR3 consists of 14 residues. In germline, CDR1 is SGHRS, CDR2 YFSETQ. This CDR3 is CASSFDTGNTEAFF. In DNA form, the CDR3 reads TGCGCCAGCAGCTTCGATACAGGGAACACTGAAGCTTTCTTT.

V gene TRBV2 combines with J gene TRBJ1-2; 7 bases line up with TRBD1. CDR1 SNHLY and CDR2 FYNNEI come from the germline V gene. Trimming at V came to 4 bases and at J to 4 bases, leaving 3 bases not matched to a gene. The CDR3 loop spans 13 amino acids. Written as DNA, the CDR3 is TGTGCCAGCAGTGGGGAGGGGGCCTATGGCTACACCTTC. It encodes CASSGEGAYGYTF.

This chain links TRBV29-1 with TRBJ1-1; the D is unclear. Trimming pared 1 base from V and 0 bases from J, leaving 12 bases between. The CDR3 spans 15 residues. The germline V gene encodes CDR1 SQVTM and CDR2 ANQGSEA. Written as DNA, the CDR3 is TGCAGCGTTGAAGTAGGTCGGAGGTTGAACACTGAAGCTTTCTTT. Translated, it gives CSVEVGRRLNTEAFF. The complete variable domain, with remaining parts taken from reference TRBV29-1 and TRBJ1-1, reads SAVISQKPSRDICQRGTSLTIQCQVDSQVTMMFWYRQQPGQSLTLIATANQGSEATYESGFVIDKFPISRPNLTFSTLTVSNMSPEDSSIYLCSVEVGRRLNTEAFFGQGTRLTVV.